This T cell receptor beta chain was sequenced in a study of blood T cell repertoires in COVID-19 (dated by TCRdb to 2018 to 2021). Regarding the research as a whole: Samples covering the acute and convalescent phases of COVID-19 were provided by collaborators in the United States, Italy and Spain. The material from the prospective study consisted of cDNA or gDNA derived from T cells, B-cell-depleted T cells, or PBMCs. HLA class I and class II types, where available, came from metadata supplied by the sample provider rather than from assay-based typing. Samples were obtained from the ongoing ImmuneRACE study (first 160 participants) and from some 1,300 subjects provided by 6 global collaborators. The sample metadata nearly always contained a de-identified subject ID, COVID-19 status, age in years and sex. Deeply sampled blood TCRbeta repertoires from subjects exposed to, actively infected with, or recovered from COVID-19 were included in the dataset. The repertoires were made available in a free public database intended to serve as a resource for research on the immune response to SARS-CoV-2.

CDR3 length: 13 amino acids, cysteine to phenylalanine. Only CDR3 DNA remains: 39 bases, in frame from the first base. V drops 0 bases and J drops 4 bases, leaving 5 bases in between. Based on the germline V gene, the CDR1 and CDR2 sequences are SGHRS and YFSETQ. Another Seattle source contributed samples from volunteer blood donors who had recovered from COVID-19. The collaborating institutions used their own protocols to collect whole blood in K2EDTA tubes. For TCRbeta analysis, collaborators shipped samples as frozen whole blood, isolated PBMCs, or DNA extracted from either of those sample types. The study at large found these results: How much clinical and demographic metadata was included differed by source and by participant, and the metadata was provided uncurated.

Comments on this clone: This receptor's antigen is unknown. The sample holds no much larger clone one base away, and base qualities are not on file.

TCRbeta CDR3 regions were amplified from genomic DNA using the immunoSEQ Assay, a bias-controlled multiplex PCR. As for how the authors treated the data: The number of nucleated cells in each sample was estimated from the amplification of reference gene primers within the assay. To quantify the absolute abundance of each unique TCRbeta CDR3 rearrangement, sequence reads were collapsed and filtered. For each sample, productive Simpson clonality was calculated as the square root of Simpson's diversity index over productive rearrangements. In its TCRdb copy, this immuneACCESS table keeps in-frame sequences only and misses some clones. Where compared with another copy, unresolved V genes explain less than half of these, and the others have no known cause. The DNA gave D and trimming, while V, J and clone size come from that table. This sample holds hundreds of thousands of clones; approximately 88% were observed only once. The ten largest clones add up to 5.5% to 7% of the sample.

The chain is assembled from TRBV5-1 and TRBJ2-1, with the D gene not confidently named. This clonotype was sampled from a woman younger than 45 who had recovered from COVID-19. Sequencing was done on a sample of peripheral blood. The DNA sequence is given as TGCGCCAGCAGCTTGGGTAATTACAATGAGCAGTTCTTC. Translated, it gives CASSLGNYNEQFF.